Listed below are T cell receptor beta chains from one sample, sequenced in a study of OX40 agonist ivuxolimab in advanced cancers. Clones were sequenced by immunoSEQ multiplex PCR, and TCRdb holds only the in-frame ones, with some missing. The profile shows about 83,000 clones, approximately 84% of them singletons. The specimen was CD4+ or CD8+ T cells sorted from blood, collected in a trial of the OX40 agonist ivuxolimab. The source is an adult with an advanced solid tumor such as melanoma, head and neck, liver or kidney cancer. The CDR3 runs from the conserved cysteine through the conserved F or W. D genes are given only for firm matches. The listing skips clone size in some rows; elsewhere it reads once, few, many or a size class.

j_call v_call d_call clone_size cdr3_aa cdr3_nt
TRBJ2-7 TRBV5-1 - - CASSQPGRTIYEQYF TGCGCCAGCAGTCAACCGGGACGGACTATCTACGAGCAGTACTTC
TRBJ2-5 TRBV6-6 - - CASSRQGRGETQYF TGTGCCAGCAGTCGTCAGGGGAGGGGGGAGACCCAGTACTTC
TRBJ2-3 TRBV19 - - CASSIYTDTQYF TGTGCCAGTAGTATTTACACAGATACGCAGTATTTT
TRBJ1-2 TRBV7-9 TRBD1 few CASSLIGTETIYGYTF TGTGCCAGCAGCTTAATAGGGACAGAAACGATCTATGGCTACACCTTC
TRBJ1-1 TRBV9 - few CASSVDREGTEAFF TGTGCCAGCAGCGTAGACAGGGAAGGGACTGAAGCTTTCTTT
TRBJ2-2 TRBV4-3 - - CASSQWTANTGELFF TGCGCCAGCAGCCAATGGACAGCCAACACCGGGGAGCTGTTTTTT
TRBJ2-1 TRBV7-9 - - CASSFEGSYNEQFF TGTGCCAGCAGCTTTGAGGGCTCCTACAATGAGCAGTTCTTC
TRBJ1-3 TRBV6-6 TRBD1 - CASRETGASGNTIYF TGTGCCAGCAGGGAGACAGGGGCCTCTGGAAACACCATATATTTT
TRBJ2-6 TRBV6-4 - - CASSDSEQSGANVLTF TGTGCCAGCAGTGACTCAGAGCAATCTGGGGCCAACGTCCTGACTTTC
TRBJ2-7 TRBV5-1 TRBD1 - CASSEGQGLNYEQYF TGCGCCAGCAGTGAAGGACAGGGCCTTAACTACGAGCAGTACTTC
TRBJ2-7 TRBV19 - - CASRARDTLGYEQYF TGTGCCAGTAGAGCCCGGGACACCTTGGGCTACGAGCAGTACTTC
TRBJ1-2 TRBV5-4 TRBD1 - CASSFDRVRGYTF TGTGCCAGCAGCTTCGACAGGGTTAGGGGCTACACCTTC
TRBJ2-2 TRBV18 - - CASSPIRLANTGELFF TGTGCCAGCTCACCTATCCGACTAGCGAACACCGGGGAGCTGTTTTTT
TRBJ1-2 TRBV15 - once CATSTHSGLWPGYTF TGTGCCACCAGCACACACTCCGGGCTTTGGCCCGGCTACACCTTC
TRBJ2-3 TRBV7-2 TRBD2 - CASSLRGGNTDTQYF TGTGCCAGCAGCCTCCGGGGGGGGAACACAGATACGCAGTATTTT
TRBJ2-3 TRBV30 TRBD2 once CAWSGLAGGTDTQYF TGTGCCTGGTCGGGGCTAGCGGGGGGCACAGATACGCAGTATTTT
TRBJ1-5 TRBV6-6 - - CASSLTGLLGNQPQHF TGTGCCAGCAGCCTTACAGGACTCCTTGGCAATCAGCCCCAGCATTTT
TRBJ2-7 TRBV5-4 TRBD1 many CASSLDRGTYEQYF TGTGCCAGCAGCTTGGACAGGGGAACCTACGAGCAGTACTTC
TRBJ2-2 TRBV9 - - CASSLRPGTVNTGELFF TGTGCCAGCAGCCTTCGGCCCGGGACGGTGAACACCGGGGAGCTGTTTTTT
TRBJ1-2 TRBV6-6 - - CASMGTDNYGYTF TGTGCCAGCATGGGCACAGACAACTATGGCTACACCTTC
TRBJ1-1 TRBV5-6 - - CASSLGTVKGAFF TGTGCCAGCAGCTTGGGGACAGTCAAGGGGGCTTTCTTT
TRBJ2-3 TRBV7-2 - - CASSFNSPPDTQYF TGTGCCAGCAGCTTTAACAGCCCGCCAGATACGCAGTATTTT
TRBJ2-5 TRBV7-9 - - CASSLQGPQETQYF TGTGCCAGCAGCTTACAAGGCCCACAAGAGACCCAGTACTTC
TRBJ1-2 TRBV9 - - CASSVGNPGLINYGYTF TGTGCCAGCAGCGTAGGGAACCCGGGACTTATCAACTATGGCTACACCTTC
TRBJ2-1 TRBV11-2 TRBD2 once CASSPLSGGVYNEQFF TGTGCCAGCAGCCCACTAAGCGGGGGGGTATACAATGAGCAGTTCTTC
TRBJ2-1 TRBV19 TRBD2 - CASSIGASGSRYNEQFF TGTGCCAGTAGTATCGGTGCTAGCGGGAGTCGATACAATGAGCAGTTCTTC
TRBJ2-1 TRBV6-6 - - CASSSRKRSSYNEQFF TGTGCCAGCAGTTCCCGCAAGCGGTCCTCCTACAATGAGCAGTTCTTC
TRBJ2-5 TRBV7-2 - - CASSSGIIRETQYF TGTGCCAGCAGTTCCGGGATTATACGGGAGACCCAGTACTTC
TRBJ1-5 TRBV18 - - CASSPADLEPQHF TGTGCCAGCTCACCTGCGGACCTCGAACCCCAGCATTTT
TRBJ2-4 TRBV7-2 - - CASSYDRNIQYF TGTGCCAGCAGCTACGACAGAAACATTCAGTACTTC
TRBJ1-3 TRBV5-6 TRBD1 - CASSHGQGVAGNTIYF TGTGCCAGCAGCCACGGACAGGGGGTCGCTGGAAACACCATATATTTT
TRBJ2-1 TRBV18 TRBD2 few CASSPTLAGGEEQFF TGTGCCAGCTCACCAACCCTAGCGGGAGGAGAAGAGCAGTTCTTC
TRBJ1-1 TRBV5-1 - - CASSLISGTNTEAFF TGCGCCAGCAGCTTGATCTCTGGGACGAACACTGAAGCTTTCTTT
TRBJ1-3 TRBV14 - - CASSHTPGRTSYRNTIYF TGTGCCAGCAGCCATACGCCAGGGCGAACCTCTTACAGAAACACCATATATTTT